This T cell receptor (beta chain) was profiled in a study of cytomegalovirus exposure and HLA in healthy donors. Remarks on this clone: Its antigen is not identified.

The PCR was carried out with 60 Vbeta primers and 13 Jbeta primers. TCRdb's table, derived via immunoSEQ multiplex PCR, lists solely in-frame clones and lacks some. The sample yields 150,000 to 200,000 clones, 75% to 85% seen once. Study results and limitations: The classifier reportedly diagnosed cytomegalovirus status with high sensitivity and specificity. Later analysis associated a missense DCLRE1C variant with TCR beta V- and J-gene trimming. CMV serostatus was the only immune exposure information that was available.

The length of the CDR3 is 19 residues. The V segment lost 7 bases and the J segment 10 bases; nucleotides outside the gene matches: 19. Germline assignment: CDR1 SEHNR and CDR2 FQNEAQ (reference sequence). The source material was PBMCs. This receptor was taken from a woman aged 50 to 60 in good health and CMV-seropositive. V and J are TRBV7-9 and TRBJ2-1; 16 positions match TRBD2. The CDR3 loop reads CASNRPGLAGGPASEEQFF. The CDR3 nucleotides read TGTGCCAGCAACCGACCGGGACTAGCGGGGGGGCCAGCGTCGGAGGAGCAGTTCTTC.